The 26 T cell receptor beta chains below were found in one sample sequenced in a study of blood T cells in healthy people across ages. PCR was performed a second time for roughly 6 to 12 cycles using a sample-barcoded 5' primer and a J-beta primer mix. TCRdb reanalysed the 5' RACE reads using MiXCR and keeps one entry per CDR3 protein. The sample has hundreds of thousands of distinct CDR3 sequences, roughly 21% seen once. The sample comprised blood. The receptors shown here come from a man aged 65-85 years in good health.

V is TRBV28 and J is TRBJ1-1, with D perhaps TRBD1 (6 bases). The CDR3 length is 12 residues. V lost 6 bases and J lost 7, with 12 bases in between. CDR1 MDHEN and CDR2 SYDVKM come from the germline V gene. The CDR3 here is CASRVGGGEAFF. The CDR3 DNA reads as TGTGCCAGCAGAGTAGGGGGTGGTGAAGCTTTCTTT.

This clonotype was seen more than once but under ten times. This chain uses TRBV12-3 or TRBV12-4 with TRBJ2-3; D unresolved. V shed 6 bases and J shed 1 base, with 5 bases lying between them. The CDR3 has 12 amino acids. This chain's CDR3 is CASRHRTDTQYF. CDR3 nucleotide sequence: TGTGCCAGCAGGCACCGCACAGATACGCAGTATTTT.

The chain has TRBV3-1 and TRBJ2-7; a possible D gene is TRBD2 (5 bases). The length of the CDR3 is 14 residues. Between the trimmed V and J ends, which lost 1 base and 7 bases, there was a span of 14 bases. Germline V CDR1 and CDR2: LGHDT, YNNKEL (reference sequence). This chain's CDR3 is CASSQVPGSGEQYF. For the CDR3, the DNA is TGTGCCAGCAGCCAAGTTCCGGGGAGCGGAGAGCAGTACTTC.

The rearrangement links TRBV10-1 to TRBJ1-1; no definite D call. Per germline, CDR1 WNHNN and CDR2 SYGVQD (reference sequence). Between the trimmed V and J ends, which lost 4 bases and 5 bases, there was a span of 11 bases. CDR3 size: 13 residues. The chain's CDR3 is CASSAGRKTEAFF. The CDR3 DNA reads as TGCGCCAGCAGTGCCGGCAGGAAAACTGAAGCTTTCTTT.

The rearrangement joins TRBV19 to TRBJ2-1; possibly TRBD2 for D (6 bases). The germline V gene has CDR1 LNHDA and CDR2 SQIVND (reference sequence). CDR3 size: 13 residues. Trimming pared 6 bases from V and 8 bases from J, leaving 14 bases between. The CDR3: CASSPGGVDEQFF. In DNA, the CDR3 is TGTGCCAGTAGCCCCGGGGGTGTCGATGAGCAGTTCTTC.

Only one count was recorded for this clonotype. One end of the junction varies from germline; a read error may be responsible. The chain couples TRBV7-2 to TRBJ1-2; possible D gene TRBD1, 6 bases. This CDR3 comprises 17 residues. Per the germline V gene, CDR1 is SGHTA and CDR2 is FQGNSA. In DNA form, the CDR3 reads TGTGCCAGCAGCTTAGCGGGGGGGCAGGGAAAGAACTATGGCCACACCTTC. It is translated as CASSLAGGQGKNYGHTF.

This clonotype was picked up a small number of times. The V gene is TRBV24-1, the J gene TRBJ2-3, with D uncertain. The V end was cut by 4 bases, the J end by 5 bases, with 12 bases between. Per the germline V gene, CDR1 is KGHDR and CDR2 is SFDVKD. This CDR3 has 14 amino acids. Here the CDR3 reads CATSDSQWVDTQYF. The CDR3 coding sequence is TGTGCCACCAGTGACTCCCAGTGGGTAGATACGCAGTATTTT.

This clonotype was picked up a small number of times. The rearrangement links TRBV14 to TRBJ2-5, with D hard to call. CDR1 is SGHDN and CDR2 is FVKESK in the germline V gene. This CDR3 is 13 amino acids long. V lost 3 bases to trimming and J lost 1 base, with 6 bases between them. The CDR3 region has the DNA TGTGCCAGCAGCCATGGTATCCAAGAGACCCAGTACTTC. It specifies CASSHGIQETQYF.

The CDR3 coding sequence is TGCGCCAGCAGCCAAGATGGCAGGGGGCCGTACAATGAGCAGTTCTTC. Protein sequence: CASSQDGRGPYNEQFF. The genes are TRBV4-1 and TRBJ2-1; 8 bases fit TRBD1. CDR1 is MGHRA, CDR2 YSYEKL, per germline. The CDR3 is 16 residues long. With 0 bases clipped from V and 4 bases from J, the junction kept 5 bases outside the gene matches.

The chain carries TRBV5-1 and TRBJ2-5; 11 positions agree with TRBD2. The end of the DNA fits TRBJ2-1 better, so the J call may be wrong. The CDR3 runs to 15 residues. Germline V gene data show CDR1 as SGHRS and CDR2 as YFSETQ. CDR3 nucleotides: TGCGCCAGCAGCTTGGCACTAGCGGGAGTTGGGGAGCAGTTCTTC. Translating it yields CASSLALAGVGEQFF.

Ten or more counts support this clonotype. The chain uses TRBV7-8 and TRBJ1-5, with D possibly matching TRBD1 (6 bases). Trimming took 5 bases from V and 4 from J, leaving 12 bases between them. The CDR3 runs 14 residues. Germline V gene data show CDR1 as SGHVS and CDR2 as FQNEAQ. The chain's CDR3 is CASSPGTKNQPQHF. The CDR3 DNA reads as TGTGCCAGCAGCCCAGGGACAAAGAATCAGCCCCAGCATTTT.

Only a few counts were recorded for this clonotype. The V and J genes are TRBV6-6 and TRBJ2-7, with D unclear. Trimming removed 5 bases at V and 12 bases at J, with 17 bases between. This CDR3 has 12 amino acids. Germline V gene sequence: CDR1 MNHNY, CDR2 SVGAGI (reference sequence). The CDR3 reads CASSILRRRMYF. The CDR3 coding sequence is TGTGCCAGCAGTATCCTTCGTCGTAGGATGTACTTC.

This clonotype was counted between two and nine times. The DNA of the CDR3 is TGCGCCAGCAGCACCAGGGGGGAAGACACAGATACGCAGTATTTT. Protein sequence: CASSTRGEDTDTQYF. This chain connects TRBV5-1 to TRBJ2-3, with D possibly TRBD1 on 7 matching bases. Trimming took 4 bases from V and 2 from J, leaving 14 bases between them. This CDR3 region has 15 residues. Germline V gene sequence: CDR1 SGHRS, CDR2 YFSETQ. Complete variable domain (other parts from reference TRBV5-1 and TRBJ2-3): KAGVTQTPRYLIKTRGQQVTLSCSPISGHRSVSWYQQTPGQGLQFLFEYFSETQRNKGNFPGRFSGRQFSNSRSEMNVSTLELGDSALYLCASSTRGEDTDTQYFGPGTRLTVL.

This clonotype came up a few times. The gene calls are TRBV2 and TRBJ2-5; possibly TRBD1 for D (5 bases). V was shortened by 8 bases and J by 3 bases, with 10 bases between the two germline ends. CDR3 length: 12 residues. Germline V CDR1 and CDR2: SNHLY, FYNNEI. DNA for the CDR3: TGTGCCAGCGGACACAGCAAAGAGACCCAGTACTTC. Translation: CASGHSKETQYF.

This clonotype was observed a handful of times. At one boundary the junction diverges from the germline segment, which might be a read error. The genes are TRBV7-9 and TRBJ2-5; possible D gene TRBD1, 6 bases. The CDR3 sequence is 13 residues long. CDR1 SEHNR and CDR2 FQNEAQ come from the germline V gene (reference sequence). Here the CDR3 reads CASSFQAGETRYF. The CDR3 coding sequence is TGTGCCAGCAGCTTCCAGGCAGGGGAGACCCGGTACTTC.

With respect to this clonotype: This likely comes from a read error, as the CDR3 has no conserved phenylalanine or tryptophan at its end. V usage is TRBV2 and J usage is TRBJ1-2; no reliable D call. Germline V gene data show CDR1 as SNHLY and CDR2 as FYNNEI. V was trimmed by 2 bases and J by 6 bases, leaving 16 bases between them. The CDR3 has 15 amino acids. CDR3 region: CASSENVAAVDGYTL. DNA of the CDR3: TGTGCCAGCAGTGAAAACGTAGCAGCTGTCGATGGCTACACCCTC.

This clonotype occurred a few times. This chain's CDR3 is CASSLQDTNTEAFF. The CDR3 nucleotides are TGTGCCAGCAGCCTACAAGATACGAACACTGAAGCTTTCTTT. V is TRBV4-2 and J is TRBJ1-1; no firm D call. Germline CDR1 LGHNA, CDR2 YNFKEQ. Trimming left V 4 bases short and J 1 base short, with 10 bases between. The CDR3 covers 14 residues.

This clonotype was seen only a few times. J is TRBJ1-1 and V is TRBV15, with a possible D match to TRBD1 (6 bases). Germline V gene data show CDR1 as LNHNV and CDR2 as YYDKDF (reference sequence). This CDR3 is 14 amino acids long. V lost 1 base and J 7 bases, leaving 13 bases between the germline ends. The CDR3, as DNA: TGTGCCACCAGCAGAGCGGTGGAGGGGGGTGAAGCTTTCTTT. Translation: CATSRAVEGGEAFF.

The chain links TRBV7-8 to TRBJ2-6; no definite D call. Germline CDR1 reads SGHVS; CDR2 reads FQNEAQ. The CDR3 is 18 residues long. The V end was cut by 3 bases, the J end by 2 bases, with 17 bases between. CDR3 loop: CASSFPGLTVTGANVLTF. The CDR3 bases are TGTGCCAGCAGCTTTCCGGGTCTAACGGTGACTGGGGCCAACGTCCTGACTTTC.

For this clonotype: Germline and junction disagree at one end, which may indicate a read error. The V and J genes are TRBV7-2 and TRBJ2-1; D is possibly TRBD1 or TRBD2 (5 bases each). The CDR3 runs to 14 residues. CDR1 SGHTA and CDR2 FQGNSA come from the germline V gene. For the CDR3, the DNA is TGTGCCATCAGCCCCGTAGGGACGAGCAATGAGCAGTCCTTC. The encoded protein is CAISPVGTSNEQSF.

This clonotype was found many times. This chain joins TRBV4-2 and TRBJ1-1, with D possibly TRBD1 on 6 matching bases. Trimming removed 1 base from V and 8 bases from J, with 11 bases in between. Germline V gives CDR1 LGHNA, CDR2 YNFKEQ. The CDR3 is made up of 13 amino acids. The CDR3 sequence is CASSQVTGPEAFF. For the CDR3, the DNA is TGTGCCAGCAGCCAAGTTACAGGGCCGGAAGCTTTCTTT.

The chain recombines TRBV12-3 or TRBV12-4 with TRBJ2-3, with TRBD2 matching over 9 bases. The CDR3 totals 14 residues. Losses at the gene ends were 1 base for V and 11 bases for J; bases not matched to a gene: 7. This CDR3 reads CASSLGGSGSEQYF. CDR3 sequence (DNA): TGTGCCAGCAGTTTAGGGGGTAGCGGGAGTGAGCAGTATTTT.

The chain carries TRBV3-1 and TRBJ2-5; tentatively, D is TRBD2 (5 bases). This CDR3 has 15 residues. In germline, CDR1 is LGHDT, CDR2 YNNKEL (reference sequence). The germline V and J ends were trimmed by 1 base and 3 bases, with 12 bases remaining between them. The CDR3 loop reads CASSQGVGSKETQYF. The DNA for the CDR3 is TGTGCCAGCAGCCAAGGGGTAGGGAGCAAAGAGACCCAGTACTTC.

In DNA, the CDR3 is TGCAGCGTTGAAGAAGGGACAGGCTTTTACAATGAGCAGTTCTTC. It specifies CSVEEGTGFYNEQFF. V gene TRBV29-1 combines with J gene TRBJ2-1; 8 positions agree with TRBD1. Trimming took 0 bases from V and 4 from J; bases not matched to a gene: 5. The V gene's germline CDR1 is SQVTM and CDR2 ANQGSEA. The CDR3 runs to 15 residues.

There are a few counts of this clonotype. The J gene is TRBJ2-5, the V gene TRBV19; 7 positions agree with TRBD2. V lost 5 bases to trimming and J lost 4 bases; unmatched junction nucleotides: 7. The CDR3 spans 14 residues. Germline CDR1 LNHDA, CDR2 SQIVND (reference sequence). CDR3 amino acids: CASSATSNGETQYF. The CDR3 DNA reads TGTGCCAGTAGTGCGACTAGCAACGGAGAGACCCAGTACTTC.

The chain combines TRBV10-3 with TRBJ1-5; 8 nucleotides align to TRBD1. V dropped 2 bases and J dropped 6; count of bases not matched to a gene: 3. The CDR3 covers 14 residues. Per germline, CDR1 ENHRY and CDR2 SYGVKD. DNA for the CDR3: TGTGCCATCAGTGAGGGGACAGGAGGTCAGCCCCAGCATTTT. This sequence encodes CAISEGTGGQPQHF.